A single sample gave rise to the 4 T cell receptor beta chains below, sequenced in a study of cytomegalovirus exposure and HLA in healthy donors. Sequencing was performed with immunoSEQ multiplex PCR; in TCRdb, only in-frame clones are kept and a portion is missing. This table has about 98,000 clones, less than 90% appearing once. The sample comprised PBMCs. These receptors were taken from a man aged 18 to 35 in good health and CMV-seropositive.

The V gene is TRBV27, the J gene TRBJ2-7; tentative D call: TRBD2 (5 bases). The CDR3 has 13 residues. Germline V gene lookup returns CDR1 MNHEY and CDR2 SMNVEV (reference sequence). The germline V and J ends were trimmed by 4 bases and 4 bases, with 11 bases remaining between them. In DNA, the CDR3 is TGTGCCAGCAGTTCGTGGGAGACTTACGAGCAGTACTTC. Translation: CASSSWETYEQYF.

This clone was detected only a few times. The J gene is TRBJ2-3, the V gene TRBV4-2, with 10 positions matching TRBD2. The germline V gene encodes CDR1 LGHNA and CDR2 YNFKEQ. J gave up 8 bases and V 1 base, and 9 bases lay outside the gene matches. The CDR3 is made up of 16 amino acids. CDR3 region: CASSQGPLAGVGTQYF. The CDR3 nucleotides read TGTGCCAGCAGCCAAGGTCCTCTAGCGGGAGTTGGTACGCAGTATTTT.

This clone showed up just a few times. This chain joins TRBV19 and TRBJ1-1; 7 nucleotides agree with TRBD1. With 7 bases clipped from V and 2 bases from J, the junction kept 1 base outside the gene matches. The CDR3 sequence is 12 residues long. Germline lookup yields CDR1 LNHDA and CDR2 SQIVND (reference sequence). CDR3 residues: CASNRGNTEAFF. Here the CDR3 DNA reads TGTGCCAGTAACAGGGGAAACACTGAAGCTTTCTTT. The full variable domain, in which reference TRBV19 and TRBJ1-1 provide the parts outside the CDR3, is DGGITQSPKYLFRKEGQNVTLSCEQNLNHDAMYWYRQDPGQGLRLIYYSQIVNDFQKGDIAEGYSVSREKKESFPLTVTSAQKNPTAFYLCASNRGNTEAFFGQGTRLTVV.

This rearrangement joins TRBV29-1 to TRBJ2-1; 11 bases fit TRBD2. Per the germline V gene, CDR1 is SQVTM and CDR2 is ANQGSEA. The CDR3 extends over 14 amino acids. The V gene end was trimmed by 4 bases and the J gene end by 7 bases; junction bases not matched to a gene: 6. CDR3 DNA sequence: TGCAGCGTTGGACTAGCGGGGAGAGGTAATGAGCAGTTCTTC. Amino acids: CSVGLAGRGNEQFF.